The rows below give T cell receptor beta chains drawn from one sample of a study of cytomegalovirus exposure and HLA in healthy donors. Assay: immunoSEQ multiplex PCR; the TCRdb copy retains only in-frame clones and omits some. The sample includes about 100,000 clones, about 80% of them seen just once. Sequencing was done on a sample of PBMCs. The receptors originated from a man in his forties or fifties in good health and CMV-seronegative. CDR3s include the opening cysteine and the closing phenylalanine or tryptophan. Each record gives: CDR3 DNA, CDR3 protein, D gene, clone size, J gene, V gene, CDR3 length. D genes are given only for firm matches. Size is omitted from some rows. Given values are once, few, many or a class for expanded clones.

TGTGCCAGCAGCACCAGCGGGGGAGATACGCAGTATTTT	CASSTSGGDTQYF	TRBD2	.	TRBJ2-3	TRBV7-9	13
TGCGCCAGCAGCGGGACAGGGTGGACTGAAGCTTTCTTT	CASSGTGWTEAFF	TRBD1	.	TRBJ1-1	TRBV5-1	13
TGTGCCAGCAGCTTTGGGGAGAATGAAAAACTGTTTTTT	CASSFGENEKLFF	.	.	TRBJ1-4	TRBV5-5	13
TGTGCCAGCAGCTTTAGATCACGGGGGGGCCTGGATGAGCAGTTCTTC	CASSFRSRGGLDEQFF	TRBD2	.	TRBJ2-1	TRBV7-3	16
TGTGCCAGTAGTATTTGGGCAGGGGCTGCTAACTATGGCTACACCTTC	CASSIWAGAANYGYTF	.	.	TRBJ1-2	TRBV19	16
TGTGCCAGCAGCTGGAGAAGGGGGGATACGCAGTATTTT	CASSWRRGDTQYF	.	.	TRBJ2-3	TRBV7-6	13
TGTGCCAGCAGGCTCACAACAGGGGCGCAAGAGACCCAGTACTTC	CASRLTTGAQETQYF	TRBD1	.	TRBJ2-5	TRBV6-5	15
TGTGCCATCAGTGGGAGAGGTGTCACGAATACAGATACGCAGTATTTT	CAISGRGVTNTDTQYF	.	.	TRBJ2-3	TRBV10-3	16
TGTGCCAGCAGCAACGGACAGGGGTCGGCAGATACGCAGTATTTT	CASSNGQGSADTQYF	TRBD1	.	TRBJ2-3	TRBV7-3	15
TGCAGTGTCAGGGGTAGCCAGCCCCAGCATTTT	CSVRGSQPQHF	.	.	TRBJ1-5	TRBV20-1	11
TGTGCCAGCAGTGGGGGTGGTACAGGGAGAGGGGACACTGAAGCTTTCTTT	CASSGGGTGRGDTEAFF	.	few	TRBJ1-1	TRBV6-1	17
TGTGCCAGCAGCTTGGCAGGGGGTAATGGCTACACCTTC	CASSLAGGNGYTF	TRBD1	.	TRBJ1-2	TRBV5-6	13
TGTGCCAGCGCCGCGGGACCGGGTGACACCTATGGCTACACCTTC	CASAAGPGDTYGYTF	.	.	TRBJ1-2	TRBV6-4	15
TGTGCCTGGAGTCCAGGGAGGATTATCGAGACCCAGTACTTC	CAWSPGRIIETQYF	.	.	TRBJ2-5	TRBV30	14
TGTGCCAGCAGCTTGAGGGGCCCTGAAGCTTTCTTT	CASSLRGPEAFF	.	few	TRBJ1-1	TRBV5-4	12
TGTGCCAGCTCACGGGAGGGGGCTGAAGCTTTCTTT	CASSREGAEAFF	.	.	TRBJ1-1	TRBV18	12
TGTGCCTCCGGAGGGGGACAGGAAAACTATGGCTACACCTTC	CASGGGQENYGYTF	TRBD1	few	TRBJ1-2	TRBV6-1	14
TGTGCCTGGAGGGTCAGCCCGCGGGAAAAACTGTTTTTT	CAWRVSPREKLFF	.	few	TRBJ1-4	TRBV30	13
TGTGCCAGCAGCGCAGGGACTAGCGGGGGAACAGATACGCAGTATTTT	CASSAGTSGGTDTQYF	TRBD2	.	TRBJ2-3	TRBV25-1	16
TGCAGCGTTGAAGATTGGGGAGCTACAGATACGCAGTATTTT	CSVEDWGATDTQYF	.	few	TRBJ2-3	TRBV29-1	14
TGTGCCAGCAGTGGTAGATACAGGGGGAATAACTATGGCTACACCTTC	CASSGRYRGNNYGYTF	TRBD1	.	TRBJ1-2	TRBV2	16
TGCGCCAGCAGCTTGTTAGCGGGGGCATACAATGAGCAGTTCTTC	CASSLLAGAYNEQFF	TRBD2	.	TRBJ2-1	TRBV5-1	15
TGTGCCAGCAGCTTGCAATCAGGTCAAAACATTCAGTACTTC	CASSLQSGQNIQYF	.	few	TRBJ2-4	TRBV5-4	14
TGTGCCAGCAGTAAGGGACTAGAGTTTTACGAGCAGTACTTC	CASSKGLEFYEQYF	TRBD2	.	TRBJ2-7	TRBV27	14
TGCGCCAGCAGCTGGAGGGCGGGGGATACGCAGTATTTT	CASSWRAGDTQYF	.	.	TRBJ2-3	TRBV5-1	13
TGTGCCAGCAGCTTGGGACAGGACAACTATGGCTACACCTTC	CASSLGQDNYGYTF	TRBD1	few	TRBJ1-2	TRBV7-9	14
TGTGCCAGCAGTGAAAGGCGTCTAGCGGGGATCACAGATACGCAGTATTTT	CASSERRLAGITDTQYF	TRBD2	.	TRBJ2-3	TRBV6-1	17
TGTGCCAGCAGCCAACCCCCGGGGGGGCTTAGTGGTTACAATGAGCAGTTCTTC	CASSQPPGGLSGYNEQFF	TRBD2	.	TRBJ2-1	TRBV7-9	18
TGTGCCATCACCACCCCGGGGGGAACCAACTATGGCTACACCTTC	CAITTPGGTNYGYTF	.	.	TRBJ1-2	TRBV10-3	15
TGTGCCAGCAGCTTCCAGGACTATGGCTACACCTTC	CASSFQDYGYTF	.	few	TRBJ1-2	TRBV5-5	12
TGTGCCAGCAGCTTAGACCTCCCTAGGCCGTTCTTC	CASSLDLPRPFF	.	.	TRBJ2-1	TRBV7-2	12
TGTGCCAGCAGTGCTTCCGGGTATGCCTATAATTCACCCCTCCACTTT	CASSASGYAYNSPLHF	.	few	TRBJ1-6	TRBV2	16
TGTGCCAGCTCACCATCCCTAAATAATGAAAAACTGTTTTTT	CASSPSLNNEKLFF	.	.	TRBJ1-4	TRBV18	14
TGTGCCATCACTAAGACAGGAGGAGTGGCTGAAGCTTTCTTT	CAITKTGGVAEAFF	.	.	TRBJ1-1	TRBV10-3	14
TGTGCCAGCAGCCCGGGTCTCGGACAGGGGGCTTTCGGGGAGCTGTTTTTT	CASSPGLGQGAFGELFF	TRBD1	.	TRBJ2-2	TRBV5-6	17
TGTGCCAGCAGCTCCGGGACAGGGGGCTCCTACGAGCAGTACTTC	CASSSGTGGSYEQYF	TRBD1	.	TRBJ2-7	TRBV7-6	15
TGCGCCAGCGGTCCGGGACTATACAATGAGCAGTTCTTC	CASGPGLYNEQFF	TRBD2	.	TRBJ2-1	TRBV10-1	13
TGTGCCAGCAGTTACTCGAGCCCCCTTGGTGAAAAACTGTTTTTT	CASSYSSPLGEKLFF	.	.	TRBJ1-4	TRBV6-6	15
TGCGCCAGCAGCGGGGGCAGCACAGATACGCAGTATTTT	CASSGGSTDTQYF	.	once	TRBJ2-3	TRBV5-1	13
TGTGCCACCAGCAGAGACAGGGGTAATGGCTACACCTTC	CATSRDRGNGYTF	.	.	TRBJ1-2	TRBV15	13
TGTGCCAGCAGTTTAGGAGGGAGCGAGCAGTACTTC	CASSLGGSEQYF	.	few	TRBJ2-7	TRBV27	12
TGTGCCAGCAGCCCTTCCCGACTAGCCTCCTATGGCTACACCTTC	CASSPSRLASYGYTF	.	.	TRBJ1-2	TRBV7-2	15
TGTGCCAGCAGCGCAGGGACAGGTAGCACTGAAGCTTTCTTT	CASSAGTGSTEAFF	TRBD1	.	TRBJ1-1	TRBV7-3	14
TGTGCCAGCGGAGGAGGGGTTGGTTCACCCCTCCACTTT	CASGGGVGSPLHF	.	.	TRBJ1-6	TRBV28	13
TGTGCCAGCAGCCAAGAGGCATTTGGAGGGGGGGATTCACCCCTCCACTTT	CASSQEAFGGGDSPLHF	.	.	TRBJ1-6	TRBV4-2	17
TGCGCCAGCAGCTTGGAAAACAGGGCGAACACTGAAGCTTTCTTT	CASSLENRANTEAFF	.	.	TRBJ1-1	TRBV5-1	15
TGCGCCAGCAGCTTGGTGGGTTTGCCAGCGGAATCTAATACGCAGTATTTT	CASSLVGLPAESNTQYF	.	.	TRBJ2-3	TRBV5-1	17
TGTGCCAGCAGTAACGGACAGGGAAGGAAGCCTTTCTTT	CASSNGQGRKPFF	TRBD1	.	TRBJ1-1	TRBV7-8	13
TGTGCCTGGAGTGTTGGTCTAGCGGGGGAGGAGACCCAGTACTTC	CAWSVGLAGEETQYF	TRBD2	few	TRBJ2-5	TRBV30	15
TGTGCCAGCAGTGCAGGGTACAATCAGCCCCAGCATTTT	CASSAGYNQPQHF	.	.	TRBJ1-5	TRBV28	13
TGTGCCAGCAGCCAAGATTTCACAGCCGCTAACTATGGCTACACCTTC	CASSQDFTAANYGYTF	.	once	TRBJ1-2	TRBV4-2	16
TGTGCCACCAGCGATCGCAGGGGTCGGGTCAATGAGCAGTTCTTC	CATSDRRGRVNEQFF	.	.	TRBJ2-1	TRBV15	15
TGTGCCAGCAGCTTGTGGCGGGGGGGCTCCTACAATGAGCAGTTCTTC	CASSLWRGGSYNEQFF	TRBD2	few	TRBJ2-1	TRBV5-4	16